This T cell receptor beta chain was obtained from a study of blood T cell repertoires in COVID-19. After removal of 3 bases from V and 3 bases from J, the junction contained 3 bases not matched to a gene. The germline CDR1 and CDR2 sequences are SGHTA and FQGTGA. The CDR3 sequence is 15 residues long. Clones were sequenced by immunoSEQ multiplex PCR, and TCRdb holds only the in-frame ones, with some missing. The sample has fewer than 350,000 clones, 85% seen once. Each participant's cohort was designated according to participant-reported clinical history. The sequence was collected from a woman aged 50 to 65 who had recovered from COVID-19. This sequence joins TRBV7-3 and TRBJ2-1; 9 bases are a match to TRBD2. The material sequenced was PBMCs or T cells enriched from blood (not recorded which). Here the CDR3 DNA reads TGTGCCAGCAGCTTCTCTAGCGGGGACTACAATGAGCAGTTCTTC. Its protein product is CASSFSSGDYNEQFF. Complete variable domain (other parts from reference TRBV7-3 and TRBJ2-1): GAGVSQTPSNKVTEKGKYVELRCDPISGHTALYWYRQSLGQGPEFLIYFQGTGAADDSGLPNDRFFAVRPEGSVSTLKIQRTERGDSAVYLCASSFSSGDYNEQFFGPGTRLTVL.